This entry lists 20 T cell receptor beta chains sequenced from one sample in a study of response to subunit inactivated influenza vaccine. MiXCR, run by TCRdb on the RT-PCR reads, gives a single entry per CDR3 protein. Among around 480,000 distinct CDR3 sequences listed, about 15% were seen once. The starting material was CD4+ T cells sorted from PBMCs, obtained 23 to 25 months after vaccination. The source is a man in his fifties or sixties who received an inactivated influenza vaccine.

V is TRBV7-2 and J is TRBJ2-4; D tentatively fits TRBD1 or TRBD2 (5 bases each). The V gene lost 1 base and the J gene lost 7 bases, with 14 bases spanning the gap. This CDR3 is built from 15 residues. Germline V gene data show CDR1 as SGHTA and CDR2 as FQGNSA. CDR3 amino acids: CASSLVGVGSNIQYF. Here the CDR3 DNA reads TGTGCCAGCAGCTTAGTGGGGGTCGGATCTAACATTCAGTACTTC. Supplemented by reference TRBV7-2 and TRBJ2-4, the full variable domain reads GAGVSQSPSNKVTEKGKDVELRCDPISGHTALYWYRQSLGQGLEFLIYFQGNSAPDKSGLPSDRFSAERTGGSVSTLTIQRTQQEDSAVYLCASSLVGVGSNIQYFGAGTRLSVL.

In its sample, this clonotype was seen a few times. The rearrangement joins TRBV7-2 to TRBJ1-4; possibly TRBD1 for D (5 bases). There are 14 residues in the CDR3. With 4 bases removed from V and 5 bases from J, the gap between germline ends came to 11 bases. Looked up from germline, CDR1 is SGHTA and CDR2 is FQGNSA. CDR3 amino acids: CASSWRGGNEKLFF. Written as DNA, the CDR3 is TGTGCCAGCAGCTGGAGGGGTGGAAATGAAAAACTGTTTTTT.

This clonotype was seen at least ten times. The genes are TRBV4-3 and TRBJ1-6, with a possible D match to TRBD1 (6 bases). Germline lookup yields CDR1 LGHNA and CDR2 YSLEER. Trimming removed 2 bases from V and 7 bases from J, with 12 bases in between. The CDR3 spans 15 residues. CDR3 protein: CASSQHRARNSPLHF. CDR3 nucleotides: TGCGCCAGCAGCCAACACAGGGCTCGGAATTCACCCCTCCACTTT.

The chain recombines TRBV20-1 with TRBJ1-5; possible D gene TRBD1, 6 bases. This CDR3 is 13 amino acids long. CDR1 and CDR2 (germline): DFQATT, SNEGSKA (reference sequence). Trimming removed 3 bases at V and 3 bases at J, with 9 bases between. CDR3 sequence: CSARRGANQPQHF. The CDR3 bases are TGCAGTGCTAGGAGGGGGGCCAATCAGCCCCAGCATTTT.

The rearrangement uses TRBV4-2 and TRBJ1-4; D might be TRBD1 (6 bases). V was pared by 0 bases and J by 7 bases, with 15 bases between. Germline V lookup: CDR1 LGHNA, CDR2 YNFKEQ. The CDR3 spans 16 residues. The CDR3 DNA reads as TGTGCCAGCAGCCAAGATCGCTACAGGGTTGGTGAAAAACTGTTTTTT. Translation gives CASSQDRYRVGEKLFF.

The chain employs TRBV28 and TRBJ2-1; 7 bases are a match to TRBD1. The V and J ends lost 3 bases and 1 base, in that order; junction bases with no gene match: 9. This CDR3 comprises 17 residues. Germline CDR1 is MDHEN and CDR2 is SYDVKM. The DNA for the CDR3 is TGTGCCAGCAGTTTGTCCGACAGGGTCGGATCCTACAATGAGCAGTTCTTC. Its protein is CASSLSDRVGSYNEQFF.

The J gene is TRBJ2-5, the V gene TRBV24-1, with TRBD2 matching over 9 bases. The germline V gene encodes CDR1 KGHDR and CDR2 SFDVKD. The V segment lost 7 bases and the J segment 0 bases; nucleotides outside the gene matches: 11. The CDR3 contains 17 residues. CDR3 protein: CATSARRSGGYQETQYF. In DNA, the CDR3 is TGTGCCACCAGCGCCCGACGTAGCGGGGGTTACCAAGAGACCCAGTACTTC.

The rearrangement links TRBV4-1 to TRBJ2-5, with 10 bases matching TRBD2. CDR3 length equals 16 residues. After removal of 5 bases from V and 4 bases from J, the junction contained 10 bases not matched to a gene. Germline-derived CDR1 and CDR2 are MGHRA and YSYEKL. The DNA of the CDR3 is TGCGCCAGCAGCTCACCTAGCGGGGGAGTGGGAGAGACCCAGTACTTC. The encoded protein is CASSSPSGGVGETQYF.

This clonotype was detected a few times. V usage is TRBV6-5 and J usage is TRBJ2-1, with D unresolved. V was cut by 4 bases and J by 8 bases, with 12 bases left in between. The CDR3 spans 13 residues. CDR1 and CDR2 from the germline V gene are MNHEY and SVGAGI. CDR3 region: CASSFVFGDEQFF. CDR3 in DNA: TGTGCCAGCAGTTTTGTTTTTGGGGATGAGCAGTTCTTC.

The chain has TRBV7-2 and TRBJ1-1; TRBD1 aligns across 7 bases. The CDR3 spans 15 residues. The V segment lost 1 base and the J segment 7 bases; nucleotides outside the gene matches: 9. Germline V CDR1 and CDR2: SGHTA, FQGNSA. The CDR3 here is CASSLGDSSADEAFF. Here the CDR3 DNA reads TGTGCCAGCAGCTTAGGGGACAGTTCCGCCGATGAAGCTTTCTTT. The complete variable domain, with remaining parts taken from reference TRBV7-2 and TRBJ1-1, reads GAGVSQSPSNKVTEKGKDVELRCDPISGHTALYWYRQSLGQGLEFLIYFQGNSAPDKSGLPSDRFSAERTGGSVSTLTIQRTQQEDSAVYLCASSLGDSSADEAFFGQGTRLTVV.

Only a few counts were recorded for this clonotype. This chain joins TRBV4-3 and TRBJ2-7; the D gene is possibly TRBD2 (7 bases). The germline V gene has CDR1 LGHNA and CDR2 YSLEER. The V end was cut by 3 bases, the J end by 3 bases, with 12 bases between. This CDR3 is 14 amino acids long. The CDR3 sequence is CASSHQRGGYEQYF. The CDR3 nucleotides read TGCGCCAGCAGCCACCAAAGGGGGGGCTACGAGCAGTACTTC.

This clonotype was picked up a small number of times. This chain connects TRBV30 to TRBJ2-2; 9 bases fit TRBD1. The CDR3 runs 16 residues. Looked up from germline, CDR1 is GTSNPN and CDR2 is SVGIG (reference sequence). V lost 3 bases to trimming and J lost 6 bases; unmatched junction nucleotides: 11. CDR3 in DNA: TGTGCCTGGAGCGGGACAGGGCTCCCCCACCCCGGGGAGCTGTTTTTT. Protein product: CAWSGTGLPHPGELFF.

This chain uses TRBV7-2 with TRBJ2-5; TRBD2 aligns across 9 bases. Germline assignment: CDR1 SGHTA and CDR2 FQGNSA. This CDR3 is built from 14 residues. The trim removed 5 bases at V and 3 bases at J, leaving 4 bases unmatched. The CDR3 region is CASSLPSGEETQYF. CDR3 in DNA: TGTGCCAGCAGCCTCCCTAGCGGGGAAGAGACCCAGTACTTC.

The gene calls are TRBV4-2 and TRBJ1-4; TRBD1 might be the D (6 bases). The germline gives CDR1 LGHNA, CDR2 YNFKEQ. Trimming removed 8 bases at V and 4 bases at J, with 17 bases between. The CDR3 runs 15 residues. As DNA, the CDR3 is TGTGCCAGCCAACTCCAACAGGGTAATAATGAAAAACTGTTTTTT. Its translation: CASQLQQGNNEKLFF.

The CDR3 DNA reads as TGTGCCAGCAGCTTAGTAGGGCTGACAGGGGTTCAGCCCCAGCATTTT. It translates to CASSLVGLTGVQPQHF. The chain has TRBV7-2 and TRBJ1-5; 8 bases map to TRBD1. Trimming took 1 base from V and 6 from J; bases not matched to a gene: 8. The CDR3 is 16 residues long. Per germline, CDR1 SGHTA and CDR2 FQGNSA.

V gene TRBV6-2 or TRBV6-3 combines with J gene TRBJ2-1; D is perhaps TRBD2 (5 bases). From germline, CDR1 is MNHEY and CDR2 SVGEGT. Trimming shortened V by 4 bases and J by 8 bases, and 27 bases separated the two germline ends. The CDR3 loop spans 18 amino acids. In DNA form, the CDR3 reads TGTGCCAGCAGTTCCGCCTCCGAGGGCAGCGGTCTTAGATATGAGCAGTTCTTC. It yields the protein CASSSASEGSGLRYEQFF.

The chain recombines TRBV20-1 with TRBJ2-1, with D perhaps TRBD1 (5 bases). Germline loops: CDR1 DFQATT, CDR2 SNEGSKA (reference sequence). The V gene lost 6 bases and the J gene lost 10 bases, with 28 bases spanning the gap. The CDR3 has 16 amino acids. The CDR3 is CSANTSPARDTPEQFF. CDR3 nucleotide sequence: TGCAGTGCCAACACCTCCCCCGCCAGGGATACCCCCGAGCAGTTCTTC.

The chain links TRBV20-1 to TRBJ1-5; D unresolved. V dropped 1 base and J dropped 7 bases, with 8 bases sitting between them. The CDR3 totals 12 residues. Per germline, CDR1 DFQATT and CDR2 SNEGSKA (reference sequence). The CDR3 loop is CSARVGSQPQHF. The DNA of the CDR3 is TGCAGTGCTAGAGTTGGTTCCCAGCCCCAGCATTTT.

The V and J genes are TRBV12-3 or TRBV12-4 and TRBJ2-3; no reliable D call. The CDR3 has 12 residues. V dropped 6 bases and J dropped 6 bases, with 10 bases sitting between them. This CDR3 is CASRANTDTQYF. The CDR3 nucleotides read TGTGCCAGCAGAGCTAATACCGATACGCAGTATTTT.

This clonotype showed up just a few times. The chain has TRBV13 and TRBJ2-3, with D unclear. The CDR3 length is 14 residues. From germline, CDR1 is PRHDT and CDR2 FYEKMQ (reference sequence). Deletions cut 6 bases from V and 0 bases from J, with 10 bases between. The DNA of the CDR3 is TGTGCCAGCAGTTCCCGAACTAGCACAGATACGCAGTATTTT. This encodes CASSSRTSTDTQYF.